The 30 T cell receptor beta chains given below trace back to one sample, sequenced in a study of identifying expanded T cells in peripheral blood. Assay used: immunoSEQ multiplex PCR; TCRdb lists only in-frame clones, some missing. The sample lists some 91,000 clones, 70% to 90% occurring once. Sample: blood. The receptors derive from a person between 18 and 75 years old in good health.

The CDR3 protein is CAISLTGPQRETQYF. The CDR3 DNA follows: TGTGCCATCAGCCTTACGGGACCCCAAAGAGAGACCCAGTACTTC. This rearrangement joins TRBV10-3 to TRBJ2-5, with D perhaps TRBD1 or TRBD2 (5 bases each). V was pared by 6 bases and J by 4 bases, with 18 bases between. The CDR3 is made up of 15 amino acids. In germline, CDR1 is ENHRY, CDR2 SYGVKD.

V is TRBV4-1 and J is TRBJ2-3; no clear D gene. CDR3 length equals 13 residues. V was cut by 3 bases and J by 6 bases, with 10 bases left in between. CDR1 and CDR2 (germline): MGHRA, YSYEKL. This chain's CDR3 is CASSHQDKDTQYF. In DNA form, the CDR3 reads TGCGCCAGCAGCCACCAAGACAAGGATACGCAGTATTTT.

The chain employs TRBV7-9 and TRBJ1-2; TRBD1 aligns across 8 bases. Unmatched junction bases numbered 5, after V lost 5 bases and J lost 6 bases. CDR1 is SEHNR, CDR2 FQNEAQ, per germline (reference sequence). The CDR3 consists of 13 residues. The CDR3 here is CASSQRQGHGYTF. DNA for the CDR3: TGTGCCAGCAGCCAGCGACAGGGGCATGGCTACACCTTC.

As to this clone: The sample has other DNA sequences that encode this CDR3 too. The V call is TRBV9, the J call TRBJ2-3; D uncertain. V dropped 3 bases and J dropped 2 bases, with 4 bases sitting between them. Germline V gene data show CDR1 as SGDLS and CDR2 as YYNGEE. There are 12 residues in the CDR3. The CDR3 region is CASSANTDTQYF. CDR3 nucleotides: TGTGCCAGCAGCGCCAACACAGATACGCAGTATTTT.

The chain joins TRBV29-1 to TRBJ2-3, with D maybe TRBD2 (5 bases). CDR3 size: 15 residues. The germline V and J ends were trimmed by 8 bases and 0 bases, with 18 bases remaining between them. In germline, CDR1 is SQVTM, CDR2 ANQGSEA. The CDR3 region is CSSVGVATSTDTQYF. DNA of the CDR3: TGCAGCTCTGTCGGGGTGGCTACTAGCACAGATACGCAGTATTTT.

The chain uses TRBV6-6 and TRBJ2-5; 7 bases line up with TRBD2. The J call may be mistaken, given a closer DNA end match to TRBJ2-7. Germline V gives CDR1 MNHNY, CDR2 SVGAGI (reference sequence). The CDR3 is made up of 13 amino acids. The CDR3 loop reads CAISGGDPYEQYF. DNA for the CDR3: TGTGCAATCAGTGGGGGGGACCCCTACGAGCAGTACTTC.

V usage is TRBV4-1 and J usage is TRBJ1-1; D remains unclear. The CDR3 is 15 amino acids. CDR1 and CDR2 (germline): MGHRA, YSYEKL. V gave up 0 bases and J gave up 1 base, with 9 bases separating them. The CDR3, as DNA: TGCGCCAGCAGCCAAGACTTTCGACAGAACACTGAAGCTTTCTTT. Translating gives CASSQDFRQNTEAFF.

The chain recombines TRBV7-9 with TRBJ2-7; TRBD1 matches at 9 bases. This CDR3 is built from 19 residues. J gave up 0 bases and V 4 bases, and 16 bases lay outside the gene matches. The germline gives CDR1 SEHNR, CDR2 FQNEAQ (reference sequence). The CDR3 region is CASSSSPATGGFRSYEQYF. For the CDR3, the DNA is TGTGCCAGCAGCTCCAGCCCGGCGACAGGGGGTTTTCGCTCCTACGAGCAGTACTTC.

The chain recombines TRBV4-1 with TRBJ1-6; 8 bases agree with TRBD1. J was trimmed by 11 bases and V by 0 bases; bases with no gene match: 6. Germline V CDR1 and CDR2: MGHRA, YSYEKL. This CDR3 is 15 amino acids long. CDR3 coding DNA: TGCGCCAGCAGCCAAGATGGACAGGGTGGCACACCCCTCCACTTT. Translation gives CASSQDGQGGTPLHF.

The chain has TRBV19 and TRBJ1-2; TRBD1 matches 12 bases. There are 16 residues in the CDR3. CDR1 LNHDA and CDR2 SQIVND come from the germline V gene (reference sequence). The junction had 10 bases not matched to a gene; V was cut back by 5 bases and J by 6 bases. CDR3 DNA sequence: TGTGCCAGTAGTGGCCGGGACAGGGGGCTGGAGGATGGCTACACCTTC. Protein: CASSGRDRGLEDGYTF.

This sequence joins TRBV7-6 and TRBJ2-5; D might be TRBD1 or TRBD2, each matching 5 bases. The CDR3 extends over 16 amino acids. Per germline, CDR1 SGHVS and CDR2 FNYEAQ. V dropped 2 bases and J dropped 5 bases, with 18 bases sitting between them. In DNA, the CDR3 is TGTGCCAGCAGCTTACTTTCTTCCACCGGGGCTGAGACCCAGTACTTC. It yields the protein CASSLLSSTGAETQYF.

The V call is TRBV5-4, the J call TRBJ1-3, with TRBD1 identical over 10 bases. The CDR3 runs to 16 residues. With 0 bases clipped from V and 3 bases from J, the junction kept 3 bases outside the gene matches. CDR1 and CDR2 from the germline V gene are SGHNT and YYREEE (reference sequence). In DNA, the CDR3 is TGTGCCAGCAGCTTGGGACAGGGGGCGCGTGGAAACACCATATATTTT. It specifies CASSLGQGARGNTIYF.

There are a few counts of this clone. V gene TRBV6-4 combines with J gene TRBJ2-3, with D tentatively TRBD1 (5 bases). The CDR3 runs 15 residues. Germline V lookup: CDR1 MRHNA, CDR2 SNTAGT. Trimming removed 2 bases from V and 2 bases from J, with 11 bases in between. Here the CDR3 DNA reads TGTGCCAGCAGTGACGGGGCTGGAATCACAGATACGCAGTATTTT. Translating it yields CASSDGAGITDTQYF.

The CDR3 loop is CASSLDRGATEAFF. The CDR3 DNA sequence: TGTGCCAGCAGCCTCGATCGGGGCGCCACTGAAGCTTTCTTT. The J gene is TRBJ1-1, the V gene TRBV5-4; tentatively, D is TRBD1 (5 bases). The CDR3 runs 14 residues. Germline V lookup: CDR1 SGHNT, CDR2 YYREEE (reference sequence). Trimming took 4 bases from V and 4 from J, leaving 14 bases between them.

The chain combines TRBV5-1 with TRBJ2-7; D possibly corresponds to TRBD1 (5 bases). The germline V gene encodes CDR1 SGHRS and CDR2 YFSETQ. The ends were cut back, 0 bases at V and 2 bases at J, with 9 bases in the middle. There are 14 residues in the CDR3. The DNA of the CDR3 is TGCGCCAGCAGCTTGGTCCAGGGTACCTACGAGCAGTACTTC. The encoded protein is CASSLVQGTYEQYF.

This clone was picked up one time. The chain couples TRBV7-2 to TRBJ2-3; tentative D call: TRBD2 (6 bases). Trimming took 5 bases from V and 2 from J, leaving 14 bases between them. This CDR3 comprises 15 residues. Per germline, CDR1 SGHTA and CDR2 FQGNSA. The CDR3, as DNA: TGTGCCAGCAGCCCCCGGGACTTTAACACAGATACGCAGTATTTT. This translates into CASSPRDFNTDTQYF.

The V gene is TRBV7-2, the J gene TRBJ1-3; D remains ambiguous. V lost 5 bases, J lost 0 bases, and 11 bases lay in between. In germline, CDR1 is SGHTA, CDR2 FQGNSA. The CDR3 is made up of 15 amino acids. The CDR3, as DNA: TGTGCCAGCAGCCAAGGGAGTACCTCTGGAAACACCATATATTTT. Translation: CASSQGSTSGNTIYF.

J is TRBJ2-2 and V is TRBV7-9; 16 bases are a match to TRBD2. The CDR3 has 17 residues. J was trimmed by 3 bases and V by 7 bases; bases with no gene match: 5. Germline values: CDR1 SEHNR, CDR2 FQNEAQ (reference sequence). CDR3 DNA sequence: TGTGCCAGCACCGGGACTAGCGGGAGGGAGTACACCGGGGAGCTGTTTTTT. Translated, it gives CASTGTSGREYTGELFF. Drawing the rest from reference TRBV7-9 and TRBJ2-2, the complete variable domain is DTGVSQNPRHKITKRGQNVTFRCDPISEHNRLYWYRQTLGQGPEFLTYFQNEAQLEKSRLLSDRFSAERPKGSFSTLEIQRTEQGDSAMYLCASTGTSGREYTGELFFGEGSRLTVL.

The chain has TRBV11-2 and TRBJ2-7; D remains unclear. V lost 1 base, J lost 4 bases, and 11 bases lay in between. This CDR3 is built from 14 residues. In germline, CDR1 is SGHAT, CDR2 FQNNGV. The CDR3 DNA reads as TGTGCCAGCAGCTTAGGGGCAGAAGGATACGAGCAGTACTTC. The encoded protein is CASSLGAEGYEQYF.

This clone has only a few counts. The chain links TRBV27 to TRBJ1-2; D unclear. Trimming left V 4 bases short and J 7 bases short, with 7 bases between. Germline CDR1 reads MNHEY; CDR2 reads SMNVEV (reference sequence). This CDR3 comprises 11 residues. In DNA, the CDR3 is TGTGCCAGCAGTTCTGGGGTTGGCTACACCTTC. Protein: CASSSGVGYTF.

The V call is TRBV13, the J call TRBJ2-5, with TRBD2 matching over 12 bases. With V trimmed by 4 bases and J by 5 bases, 5 bases remained unmatched. This CDR3 spans 15 amino acids. Germline loops: CDR1 PRHDT, CDR2 FYEKMQ (reference sequence). The CDR3: CASSSPSGGEETQYF. The CDR3 nucleotides read TGTGCCAGCAGCTCCCCTAGCGGGGGGGAGGAGACCCAGTACTTC.

This rearrangement joins TRBV28 to TRBJ1-4; 10 bases map to TRBD1. Germline V gene data show CDR1 as MDHEN and CDR2 as SYDVKM. This CDR3 has 14 amino acids. The trim removed 4 bases at V and 5 bases at J, leaving 1 base unmatched. This CDR3 is CASSSGQGNEKLFF. CDR3 bases: TGTGCCAGCAGTTCGGGACAGGGGAATGAAAAACTGTTTTTT.

The rearrangement joins TRBV7-8 to TRBJ2-1, with D perhaps matching TRBD1 or TRBD2 (8 bases each). The ends were cut back, 3 bases at V and 4 bases at J, with 16 bases in the middle. This CDR3 spans 16 amino acids. CDR1 and CDR2 (germline): SGHVS, FQNEAQ. As DNA, the CDR3 is TGTGCCAGCAGCTTCGGGGGGGACAGGCGGTACAATGAGCAGTTCTTC. It codes for CASSFGGDRRYNEQFF.

The chain carries TRBV19 and TRBJ2-5; 8 bases match TRBD2. The CDR3 totals 15 residues. With 1 base clipped from V and 4 bases from J, the junction kept 5 bases outside the gene matches. Germline lookup yields CDR1 LNHDA and CDR2 SQIVND (reference sequence). Here the CDR3 DNA reads TGTGCCAGTAGTATAGTGTCCAGCGGGAGAGAGACCCAGTACTTC. Its translation: CASSIVSSGRETQYF.

This clone was counted only a few times. The chain uses TRBV25-1 and TRBJ1-4; 9 nucleotides align to TRBD1. J lost 7 bases, V lost 6 bases, and 9 bases had no gene match. This CDR3 contains 15 residues. Germline CDR1 is MGHDK and CDR2 is SYGVNS. CDR3 in amino acids: CASRPRQGDVEKLFF. Here the CDR3 DNA reads TGTGCCAGCAGACCTAGACAGGGGGACGTTGAAAAACTGTTTTTT.

The chain employs TRBV15 and TRBJ1-2; maybe TRBD1 (5 bases). Trimming pared 3 bases from V and 8 bases from J, leaving 19 bases between. The germline V gene has CDR1 LNHNV and CDR2 YYDKDF (reference sequence). The CDR3 is 15 residues long. CDR3: CATSRASGTYFGYTF. The DNA of the CDR3 is TGTGCCACCAGCAGGGCTTCCGGGACCTACTTCGGCTACACCTTC. Filled out from reference TRBV15 and TRBJ1-2, the complete variable domain reads DAMVIQNPRYQVTQFGKPVTLSCSQTLNHNVMYWYQQKSSQAPKLLFHYYDKDFNNEADTPDNFQSRRPNTSFCFLDIRSPGLGDTAMYLCATSRASGTYFGYTFGSGTRLTVV.

The chain recombines TRBV4-1 with TRBJ2-1, with TRBD2 matching 8 bases. This CDR3 has 14 amino acids. Unmatched junction bases numbered 6, after V lost 5 bases and J lost 6 bases. The germline CDR1 and CDR2 sequences are MGHRA and YSYEKL. The CDR3: CASSSTSASNEQFF. The CDR3 DNA sequence: TGCGCCAGCAGCTCGACTAGCGCAAGCAATGAGCAGTTCTTC.

This clone was recorded many times. The chain uses TRBV6-1 and TRBJ1-2; 10 bases agree with TRBD1. CDR3 length: 14 residues. CDR1 is MNHNS, CDR2 SASEGT, per germline. The V segment lost 1 base and the J segment 4 bases; nucleotides outside the gene matches: 0. This chain's CDR3 is CASSEGTGGYGYTF. The CDR3, as DNA: TGTGCCAGCAGTGAAGGGACAGGGGGCTATGGCTACACCTTC.

This clone was seen a single time. The V call is TRBV13, the J call TRBJ2-7; the D is unclear. The CDR3 runs 13 residues. V dropped 4 bases and J dropped 3 bases, with 10 bases sitting between them. The germline V gene encodes CDR1 PRHDT and CDR2 FYEKMQ (reference sequence). CDR3 sequence reads: CASSSPQLYEQYF. CDR3 in DNA: TGTGCCAGCAGCTCTCCCCAACTCTACGAGCAGTACTTC.

The V and J genes are TRBV30 and TRBJ2-5; D unresolved. Germline V gene lookup returns CDR1 GTSNPN and CDR2 SVGIG (reference sequence). CDR3 length: 14 residues. V was cut by 0 bases and J by 2 bases, with 10 bases left in between. CDR3 sequence reads: CAWSVMDPQETQYF. The CDR3 DNA reads as TGTGCCTGGAGTGTAATGGACCCTCAAGAGACCCAGTACTTC.